This is a list of T cell receptor beta chains from one sample in a study of siplizumab effects on memory and regulatory T cells. The method was immunoSEQ multiplex PCR; TCRdb's version includes in-frame clones alone and lacks a portion of them. The data show approximately 100,000 clones, around 90% seen once. Sequenced material: non-Treg CD4+ T cells sorted from blood. The receptors were gathered from a human donor in good health. CDR3s include the opening cysteine and the closing phenylalanine or tryptophan. Each record gives: D gene, CDR3 length, clone size, V gene, J gene, CDR3 protein, CDR3 DNA. A D gene is named only where the DNA matches it firmly. Clone size, where shown, is once, few, many, or a class for clones that have expanded.

TRBD1	15	-	TRBV27	TRBJ2-7	CASSRDRGYSYEQYF	TGTGCCAGCAGCCGTGACAGGGGGTATTCCTACGAGCAGTACTTC
-	17	-	TRBV28	TRBJ2-7	CASRGTAQQERWYEQYF	TGTGCCAGCAGGGGAACGGCCCAACAGGAGCGTTGGTACGAGCAGTACTTC
TRBD1	16	-	TRBV7-2	TRBJ1-4	CASSPRPGTGKEKLFF	TGTGCCAGCAGCCCCAGGCCCGGGACAGGGAAGGAAAAACTGTTTTTT
-	13	-	TRBV5-1	TRBJ2-7	CASSPRSSYEQYF	TGTGCCAGCAGCCCCAGAAGCTCCTACGAGCAGTACTTC
-	15	-	TRBV11-3	TRBJ1-1	CASSLDWRGDTEAFF	TGTGCCAGCAGCTTAGATTGGCGGGGTGACACTGAAGCTTTCTTT
TRBD2	16	-	TRBV5-1	TRBJ2-2	CASSLDASGSTGELFF	TGCGCCAGCAGCTTGGACGCTAGCGGGAGTACCGGGGAGCTGTTTTTT
-	15	-	TRBV6-6	TRBJ1-2	CASNNVGGQGFGYTF	TGTGCCAGCAATAACGTGGGAGGTCAGGGTTTTGGCTACACCTTC
-	15	-	TRBV5-1	TRBJ2-3	CASDISGLPTDTQYF	TGCGCCAGCGATATATCCGGCCTGCCAACAGATACGCAGTATTTT
TRBD1	14	-	TRBV4-3	TRBJ2-7	CASSQRTGGDEQYF	TGCGCCAGCAGCCAGAGGACAGGGGGCGACGAGCAGTACTTC
TRBD2	19	-	TRBV4-3	TRBJ2-1	CASSRGRNIAGGQYNEQFF	TGCGCCAGCAGCCGCGGAAGGAACATAGCGGGAGGGCAGTACAATGAGCAGTTCTTC
-	11	-	TRBV7-2	TRBJ2-7	CASSPLHEQYF	TGTGCCAGCAGCCCCCTCCACGAGCAGTACTTC
TRBD2	15	-	TRBV4-1	TRBJ2-1	CASSQPSGRHNEQFF	TGCGCCAGCAGCCAACCTAGCGGGAGGCACAATGAGCAGTTCTTC
TRBD1	16	-	TRBV7-9	TRBJ2-5	CASSLIRDRGQETQYF	TGTGCCAGCAGCTTAATTCGGGACAGGGGGCAAGAGACCCAGTACTTC
-	14	-	TRBV19	TRBJ2-2	CASSIGVGTGELFF	TGTGCCAGTAGTATCGGCGTAGGGACCGGGGAGCTGTTTTTT
TRBD1	14	-	TRBV28	TRBJ1-5	CASGLGQLIQPQHF	TGTGCCAGCGGCCTGGGACAGTTGATTCAGCCCCAGCATTTT
-	12	-	TRBV6-5	TRBJ2-7	CASSGTFNEQYF	TGTGCCAGCAGTGGAACCTTTAACGAGCAGTACTTC
TRBD2	14	-	TRBV5-6	TRBJ2-7	CASSWGPSGSEQYF	TGTGCCAGCAGCTGGGGGCCTAGCGGGAGCGAGCAGTACTTC
TRBD2	17	-	TRBV27	TRBJ2-6	CASSFRAGVSGANVLTF	TGTGCCAGCAGTTTCAGAGCGGGAGTATCCGGGGCCAACGTCCTGACTTTC
-	10	-	TRBV10-3	TRBJ2-7	CAIVYYEQYF	TGTGCCATCGTATACTACGAGCAGTACTTC
-	17	once	TRBV21-1	TRBJ2-2	CASSKTGTGVSGGELFF	TGTGCCAGCAGCAAAACCGGGACAGGGGTAAGCGGCGGGGAGCTGTTTTTT
TRBD2	15	-	TRBV6-4	TRBJ2-3	CASSLSGRGTDTQYF	TGTGCCAGCAGTCTCAGCGGGAGGGGCACAGATACGCAGTATTTT
-	12	-	TRBV7-6	TRBJ2-5	CASSPYKETQYF	TGTGCCAGCAGCCCGTATAAAGAGACCCAGTACTTC
TRBD2	15	-	TRBV7-8	TRBJ2-2	CASSRLAGVNGELFF	TGTGCCAGCAGCAGACTAGCGGGAGTTAACGGGGAGCTGTTTTTT
-	14	-	TRBV19	TRBJ2-3	CASTATGYTDTQYF	TGTGCCAGTACCGCAACCGGATACACAGATACGCAGTATTTT
TRBD1	14	few	TRBV2	TRBJ1-5	CAIGQGEDSQPQHF	TGTGCCATTGGACAGGGAGAGGACTCTCAGCCCCAGCATTTT
-	15	-	TRBV6-4	TRBJ2-7	CASSVAAGVPYEQYF	TGTGCCAGCAGTGTCGCGGCAGGGGTCCCCTACGAGCAGTACTTC
-	14	-	TRBV9	TRBJ2-3	CASSVAPGPDTQYF	TGTGCCAGCAGCGTAGCTCCGGGACCAGATACGCAGTATTTT
TRBD2	16	-	TRBV11-3	TRBJ2-2	CASSLGLAGNTGELFF	TGTGCCAGCAGCTTAGGACTAGCGGGAAACACCGGGGAGCTGTTTTTT
-	13	-	TRBV30	TRBJ2-3	CAWSSRLGDTQYF	TGTGCCTGGAGTAGCAGATTGGGAGATACGCAGTATTTT
TRBD2	15	-	TRBV6-5	TRBJ2-3	CASSLLAGEADTQYF	TGTGCCAGCAGCTTACTAGCGGGAGAAGCAGATACGCAGTATTTT
-	12	-	TRBV29-1	TRBJ2-5	CSVETSLKTQYF	TGCAGCGTAGAAACTAGCTTGAAGACCCAGTACTTC